A single sample gave rise to the 5 T cell receptor beta chains below, sequenced in a study of T cell responses to AZD1222 COVID-19 vaccine. TCRdb keeps only in-frame clones here, not all; method: immunoSEQ multiplex PCR. The sample holds about 110,000 clones; roughly nine tenths are singletons and the top ten take around 3.3%. Sequenced here: peripheral blood, sampled on day 0 of MenACWY control vaccination. The receptors were sampled from an adult in good health.

This chain connects TRBV19 to TRBJ1-2; TRBD1 matches at 8 bases. The germline CDR1 and CDR2 sequences are LNHDA and SQIVND (reference sequence). V lost 2 bases and J lost 3; bases outside the gene matches: 8. CDR3 length: 16 residues. The chain's CDR3 is CASSIKGQELHYGYTF. In DNA form, the CDR3 reads TGTGCCAGTAGTATAAAGGGACAGGAGTTACACTATGGCTACACCTTC.

The chain uses TRBV4-2 and TRBJ2-7; the D call may be TRBD1 or TRBD2 (5 bases each). V lost 3 bases and J 2 bases, leaving 17 bases between the germline ends. In germline, CDR1 is LGHNA, CDR2 YNFKEQ. The CDR3 contains 16 residues. In DNA, the CDR3 is TGTGCCAGCAGCCAGGATCTTTGGGGGAACGCCTACGAGCAGTACTTC. It encodes CASSQDLWGNAYEQYF.

V usage is TRBV7-8 and J usage is TRBJ2-7; D is uncertain. The CDR3 totals 14 residues. CDR1 and CDR2 (germline): SGHVS, FQNEAQ. V was cut by 1 base and J by 1 base, with 8 bases left in between. The CDR3 is CASSLDITSYEQYF. In nucleotides, the CDR3 is TGTGCCAGCAGCTTAGATATAACGTCCTACGAGCAGTACTTC.

The V and J genes are TRBV6-5 and TRBJ1-3, with a possible D match to TRBD1 (6 bases). The CDR3 is 14 amino acids. V gave up 7 bases and J gave up 0 bases, with 10 bases separating them. CDR1 is MNHEY and CDR2 is SVGAGI in the germline V gene. CDR3 protein: CASKTGLSGNTIYF. The CDR3 DNA sequence: TGTGCCAGCAAGACAGGCCTCTCTGGAAACACCATATATTTT.

This rearrangement joins TRBV20-1 to TRBJ2-7; D gene unclear. V lost 3 bases and J lost 1, with 10 bases in between. Germline CDR1 and CDR2: DFQATT and SNEGSKA (reference sequence). The CDR3 runs 13 residues. For the CDR3, the DNA is TGCAGTGCTAGTGGTGGCCGATCCTACGAGCAGTACTTC. Its protein product is CSASGGRSYEQYF.